The clone carrying this T cell receptor beta chain was observed a single time. Generated by immunoSEQ multiplex PCR, the TCRdb table keeps only in-frame clones and is missing some. Counted here are about 85,000 clones, approximately 90% occurring once; the ten biggest clones make up approximately 5.1%. The data derive from a study of blood T cell repertoires in COVID-19. Trimming stripped 2 bases from V and 3 bases from J, with 11 bases between. This CDR3 has 15 residues. Per germline, CDR1 PRHDT and CDR2 FYEKMQ (reference sequence). The receptor comes from a man between 60 and 75 years old with acute or convalescent COVID-19. Material: peripheral blood. The chain recombines TRBV13 with TRBJ1-5; TRBD1 is a possible D gene (6 bases). The CDR3 nucleotides are TGTGCCAGCAGCTTAATGGACAGCTCCAATCAGCCCCAGCATTTT. Its protein product is CASSLMDSSNQPQHF.